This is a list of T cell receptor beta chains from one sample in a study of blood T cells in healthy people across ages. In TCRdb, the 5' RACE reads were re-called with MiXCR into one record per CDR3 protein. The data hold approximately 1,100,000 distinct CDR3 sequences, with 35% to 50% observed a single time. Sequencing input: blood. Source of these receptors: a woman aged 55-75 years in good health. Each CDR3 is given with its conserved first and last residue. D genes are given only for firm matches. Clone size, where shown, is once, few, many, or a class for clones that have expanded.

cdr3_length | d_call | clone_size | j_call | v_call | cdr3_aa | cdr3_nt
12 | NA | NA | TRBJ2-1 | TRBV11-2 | CASSQLDIGQFF | TGTGCCAGCAGCCAACTTGATATTGGGCAGTTCTTC
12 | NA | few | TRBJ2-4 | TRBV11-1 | CASSYDSNIQYF | TGTGCCAGCAGTTACGACAGTAACATTCAGTACTTC
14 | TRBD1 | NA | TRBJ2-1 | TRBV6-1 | CASHRGRWDNEQFF | TGTGCCAGCCACAGGGGGCGCTGGGACAATGAGCAGTTCTTC
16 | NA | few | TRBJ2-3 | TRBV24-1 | CATSDTIGPSGDTQYF | TGTGCCACCAGTGACACGATCGGGCCTAGTGGAGATACGCAGTATTTT
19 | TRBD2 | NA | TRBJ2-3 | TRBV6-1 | CASSAHPKTSELRVGTQYF | TGTGCCAGCAGTGCACACCCCAAAACTAGCGAGCTAAGGGTTGGTACGCAGTATTTT
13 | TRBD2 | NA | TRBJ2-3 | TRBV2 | CASGTGGGDTQYF | TGTGCCAGCGGCACGGGAGGTGGGGATACGCAGTATTTT
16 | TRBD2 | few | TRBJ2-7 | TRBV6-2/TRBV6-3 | CASSYGRGRLTYEQYF | TGTGCCAGCAGTTACGGTCGCGGGAGGTTGACCTACGAGCAGTACTTC
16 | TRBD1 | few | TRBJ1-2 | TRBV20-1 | CSAITPGQGSRPGYTF | TGCAGTGCCATAACACCGGGACAGGGTAGTCGCCCTGGCTACACCTTC
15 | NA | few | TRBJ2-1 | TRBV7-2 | CASSLGLDNYNEQFF | TGTGCCAGCAGCTTAGGTCTAGACAATTACAATGAGCAGTTCTTC
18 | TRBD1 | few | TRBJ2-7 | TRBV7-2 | CASSPWYVWDREINEQYF | TGTGCCAGCAGCCCATGGTACGTTTGGGACAGGGAAATCAACGAGCAGTACTTC
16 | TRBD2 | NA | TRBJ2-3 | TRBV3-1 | CASSPRTSGSPDTQYF | TGTGCCAGCAGCCCTCGGACTAGCGGGAGCCCAGATACGCAGTATTTT
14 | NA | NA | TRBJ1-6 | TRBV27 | CASSVQGNNSPLHF | TGTGCCAGCAGTGTACAGGGAAATAATTCACCCCTCCACTTT
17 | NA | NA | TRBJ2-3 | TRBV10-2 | CASRDPDLSSGTDTQYF | TGCGCCAGCAGGGACCCGGACTTATCATCGGGCACAGATACGCAGTATTTT
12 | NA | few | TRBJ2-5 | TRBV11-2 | CASSFLWETQYF | TGTGCCAGCAGCTTTTTATGGGAGACCCAGTACTTC
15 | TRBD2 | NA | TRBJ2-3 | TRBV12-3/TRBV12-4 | CASSIAGRTTDTQYF | TGTGCCAGCTCCATAGCGGGAAGGACGACAGATACGCAGTATTTT
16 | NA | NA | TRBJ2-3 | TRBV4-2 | CASSQEGVERADTQYF | TGTGCCAGCAGCCAAGAAGGTGTCGAGCGGGCAGATACGCAGTATTTT
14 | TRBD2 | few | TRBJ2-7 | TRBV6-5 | CASGSSGGPYEQYF | TGTGCCAGCGGGTCTAGCGGCGGCCCCTACGAGCAGTACTTC
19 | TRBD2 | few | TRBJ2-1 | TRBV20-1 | CSARGVGLVTLPAGNEQFF | TGCAGTGCTAGGGGTGTGGGACTAGTTACCCTCCCGGCGGGGAATGAGCAGTTCTTC
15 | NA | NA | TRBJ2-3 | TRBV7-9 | CASSLGAAYTDTQYF | TGTGCCAGCAGCTTAGGGGCTGCTTACACAGATACGCAGTATTTT
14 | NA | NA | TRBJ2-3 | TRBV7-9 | CASSLAGLTDTQYF | TGTGCCAGCAGCTTAGCGGGACTCACAGATACGCAGTATTTT
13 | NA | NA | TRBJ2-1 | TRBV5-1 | CASSETSIGEQFF | TGCGCCAGCAGCGAGACTAGTATAGGTGAGCAGTTCTTC
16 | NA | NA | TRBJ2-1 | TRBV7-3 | CASSPQGLSSYNEQFF | TGTGCCAGCAGCCCGCAGGGCCTGAGCTCCTACAATGAGCAGTTCTTC
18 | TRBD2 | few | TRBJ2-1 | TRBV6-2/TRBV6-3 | CASSKPPGLAGGYNEQFF | TGTGCCAGCAGTAAGCCACCGGGACTAGCGGGAGGGTACAATGAGCAGTTCTTC
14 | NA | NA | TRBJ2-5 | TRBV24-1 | CATSAPDSYNEQYF | TGTGCCACCAGTGCCCCGGACAGTTACAATGAGCAGTACTTC
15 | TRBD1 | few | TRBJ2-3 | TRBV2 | CASSDGTGDLDTQYF | TGTGCCAGCAGTGACGGGACAGGGGATCTGGATACGCAGTATTTT
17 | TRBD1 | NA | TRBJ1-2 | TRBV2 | CASIPSPDRGTNYGYTF | TGTGCCAGCATCCCAAGCCCGGACAGGGGGACTAACTATGGCTACACCTTC
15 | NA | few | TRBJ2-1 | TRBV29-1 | CSVEDGGLSYNEQFF | TGCAGCGTTGAAGATGGGGGGCTCTCCTACAATGAGCAGTTCTTC
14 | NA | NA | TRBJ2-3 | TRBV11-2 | CASSFPDPTDTQYF | TGTGCCAGCAGCTTCCCCGACCCCACAGATACGCAGTATTTT
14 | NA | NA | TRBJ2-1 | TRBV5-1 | CASSFGQGLNEQFF | TGCGCCAGCAGCTTTGGGCAGGGGTTGAATGAGCAGTTCTTC
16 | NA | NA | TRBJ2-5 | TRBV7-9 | CASSPLVGVANNEQYF | TGTGCCAGCAGCCCCCTCGTCGGTGTGGCGAACAATGAGCAGTACTTC
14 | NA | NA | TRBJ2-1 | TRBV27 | CASSLGSEYNEQFF | TGTGCCAGCAGTTTAGGGTCCGAGTACAATGAGCAGTTCTTC
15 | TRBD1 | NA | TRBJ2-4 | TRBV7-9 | CASSPRQGAVYIQYF | TGTGCCAGCAGCCCCCGACAGGGGGCGGTTTACATTCAGTACTTC
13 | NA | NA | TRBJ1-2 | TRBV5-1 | CASSPWPGDGYTF | TGCGCCAGCAGCCCTTGGCCAGGGGATGGCTACACCTTC
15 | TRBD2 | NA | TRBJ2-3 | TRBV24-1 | CATSGAGGSTDTQYF | TGTGCCACCAGTGGAGCGGGAGGCTCCACAGATACGCAGTATTTT
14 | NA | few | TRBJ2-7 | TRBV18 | CASSPRGDSYEQYF | TGTGCCAGCTCACCCAGGGGTGACTCCTACGAGCAGTACTTC
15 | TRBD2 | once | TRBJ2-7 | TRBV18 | CASSTGLAGRNEQYF | TGTGCCAGCTCAACCGGACTAGCGGGCCGCAACGAGCAGTACTTC
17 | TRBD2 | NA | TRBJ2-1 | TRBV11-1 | CASRPGLAGNGYNEQFF | TGTGCCAGCAGACCGGGACTAGCGGGAAACGGTTACAATGAGCAGTTCTTC
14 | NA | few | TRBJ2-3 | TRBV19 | CASSIDPGTDTQYF | TGTGCCAGTAGTATAGATCCAGGGACAGATACGCAGTATTTT
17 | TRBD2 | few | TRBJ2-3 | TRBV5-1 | CASSSTSGRPITDTQYF | TGCGCCAGCAGCTCGACTAGCGGGAGACCTATCACAGATACGCAGTATTTT
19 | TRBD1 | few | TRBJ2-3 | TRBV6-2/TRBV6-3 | CASSFLLFRDRIFTDTQYF | TGTGCCAGCAGTTTCCTCCTTTTCCGGGACAGAATATTCACAGATACGCAGTATTTT
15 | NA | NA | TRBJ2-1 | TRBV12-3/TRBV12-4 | CASRNTGSSHNEQFF | TGTGCCAGCAGAAACACAGGGTCTTCCCACAATGAGCAGTTCTTC
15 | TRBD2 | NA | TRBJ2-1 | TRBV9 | CASSALAGGFDEQFF | TGTGCCAGCAGCGCTCTAGCGGGAGGGTTCGATGAGCAGTTCTTC
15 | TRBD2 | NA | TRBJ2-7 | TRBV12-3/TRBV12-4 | CASSYDSGVRYEQYF | TGTGCCAGCAGTTATGACAGCGGGGTTCGCTACGAGCAGTACTTC
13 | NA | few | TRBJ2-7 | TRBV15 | CATSRVGPYEQYF | TGTGCCACCAGCAGAGTAGGTCCCTACGAGCAGTACTTC
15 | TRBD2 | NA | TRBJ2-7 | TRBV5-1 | CASGTSGLSYNEQYF | TGCGCCAGCGGGACTAGCGGCCTCTCCTACAATGAGCAGTACTTC
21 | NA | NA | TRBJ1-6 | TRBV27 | CASSLSGATGGQSSYNSPLHF | TGTGCCAGCAGTTTATCGGGGGCTACGGGGGGCCAAAGCTCCTATAATTCACCCCTCCACTTT
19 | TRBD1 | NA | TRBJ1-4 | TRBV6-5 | CTSSLTPGQGARLNEKLFF | TGTACCAGCAGTTTAACTCCGGGACAGGGGGCTCGTCTAAATGAAAAACTGTTTTTT
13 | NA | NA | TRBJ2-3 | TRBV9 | CASSVANGDTQYF | TGTGCCAGCAGCGTAGCTAACGGAGATACGCAGTATTTT
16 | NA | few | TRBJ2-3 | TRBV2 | CASSPPGSRLGDTQYF | TGTGCCAGCAGCCCTCCTGGGAGCCGACTAGGAGATACGCAGTATTTT
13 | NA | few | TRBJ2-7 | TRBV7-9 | CASSLNVAYEQYF | TGTGCCAGCAGCTTAAATGTGGCCTACGAGCAGTACTTC
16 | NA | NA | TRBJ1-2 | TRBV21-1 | CASSKEDGQPASGYTF | TGTGCCAGCAGCAAAGAGGATGGGCAGCCCGCCAGTGGCTACACCTTC
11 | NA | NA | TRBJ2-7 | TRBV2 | CASRVRGEQYF | TGTGCCAGCAGGGTACGAGGCGAGCAGTACTTC
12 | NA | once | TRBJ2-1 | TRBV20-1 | CSGLEGINEQFF | TGCAGTGGTCTAGAGGGGATCAATGAGCAGTTCTTC
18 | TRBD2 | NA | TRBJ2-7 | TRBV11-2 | CASSLLGGLAAPSYEQYF | TGTGCCAGCAGCTTATTGGGTGGACTAGCGGCCCCCTCCTACGAGCAGTACTTC
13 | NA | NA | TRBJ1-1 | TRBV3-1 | CASSPRQVTEAFF | TGTGCCAGCAGCCCCCGACAGGTCACTGAAGCTTTCTTT
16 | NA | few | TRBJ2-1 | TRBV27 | CASSLLSVKGYNEQFF | TGTGCCAGCAGTTTACTTTCAGTTAAAGGCTACAATGAGCAGTTCTTC
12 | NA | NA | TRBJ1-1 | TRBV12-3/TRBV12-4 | CASSLGYGEAFF | TGTGCCAGCAGTTTGGGGTATGGTGAAGCTTTCTTT
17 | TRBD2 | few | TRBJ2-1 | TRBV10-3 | CAISESALAGGENEQFF | TGTGCCATCAGTGAGTCGGCCCTAGCGGGAGGAGAGAATGAGCAGTTCTTC